This TCR beta chain originates from a study of vaccination and CD4 T cells after COVID-19. Study-level background: The study drew post-COVID samples a median approximately 100 days after diagnosis (range 35 to 161). Study conclusions and caveats: Detection of a median roughly 84% of reactive clones in convalescent patients was confined to the period after vaccination. Convalescent participants were relatively few, and none had early post-infection timepoints studied.

Germline trimming cut 2 bases from V and 7 bases from J; bases unmatched to any gene: 8. Per germline, CDR1 MNHEY and CDR2 SVGAGI. The CDR3 contains 16 residues. About this clonotype itself: Its matching antigen is unknown.

TCRdb re-called the PCR reads through MiXCR, storing one row per CDR3 protein. The data hold 20,000 to 25,000 distinct CDR3 sequences, with more than 45% observed a single time. The clonotype comes from a human donor who had recovered from COVID-19. Sequencing used CD4+ T cells from blood, obtained before SARS-CoV-2 vaccination. The chain uses TRBV6-5 and TRBJ2-1, with 10 bases that match TRBD2. CDR3 DNA sequence: TGTGCCAGCAGTTACCCGAAAGCGGGAGGGGGAAATGAGCAGTTCTTC. It is translated as CASSYPKAGGGNEQFF.